A selection of T cell receptor beta chains follows, all from one sample in a study of post-analysis software for immune sequencing data. Via MiXCR, TCRdb re-called the PCR reads, giving one row per CDR3 protein. Among fewer than 900,000 distinct CDR3 sequences listed, around 46% were seen once. The sample comprised blood. The receptors here all came from a girl aged 5 to 17 with multiple sclerosis. Both conserved end residues are part of each CDR3. The D gene is left open where the match is weak. Expanded clones get a size class; other rows say once, few or many, or leave the size out.

j_gene: TRBJ1-2
d_gene: .
v_gene: TRBV24-1
abundance: .
CDR3aa: CATSDSRAGGYTF
CDR3nt: TGTGCCACCAGTGATTCCAGGGCAGGCGGCTACACCTTT

j_gene: TRBJ2-1
d_gene: .
v_gene: TRBV10-3
abundance: .
CDR3aa: CAIKSALSNGQFF
CDR3nt: TGTGCCATCAAAAGCGCCCTAAGCAATGGGCAGTTCTTC

j_gene: TRBJ2-7
d_gene: TRBD2
v_gene: TRBV9
abundance: .
CDR3aa: CASSEAGVIHEQYF
CDR3nt: TGTGCCAGCAGCGAGGCGGGAGTAATCCACGAGCAGTACTTC

j_gene: TRBJ2-1
d_gene: .
v_gene: TRBV29-1
abundance: few
CDR3aa: CSVGPLYNEQFF
CDR3nt: TGCAGCGTCGGACCACTGTACAATGAGCAGTTCTTC

j_gene: TRBJ2-2
d_gene: TRBD1
v_gene: TRBV11-2
abundance: .
CDR3aa: CASSLRRQGLRGYTGELFF
CDR3nt: TGTGCCAGCAGCTTACGTCGACAGGGTTTGAGGGGGTACACCGGGGAGCTGTTTTTT

j_gene: TRBJ2-7
d_gene: TRBD1
v_gene: TRBV6-6
abundance: .
CDR3aa: CASRPPEQGYEQYF
CDR3nt: TGTGCCAGCAGGCCACCCGAACAGGGGTACGAGCAGTACTTC

j_gene: TRBJ2-1
d_gene: .
v_gene: TRBV25-1
abundance: few
CDR3aa: CASLGGPKGNEQFF
CDR3nt: TGTGCCAGCCTAGGAGGGCCTAAGGGCAATGAGCAGTTCTTC

j_gene: TRBJ2-3
d_gene: .
v_gene: TRBV10-3
abundance: .
CDR3aa: CAIRQPGGSGGDTQYF
CDR3nt: TGTGCCATCAGGCAGCCCGGCGGCAGCGGAGGAGATACGCAGTATTTT

j_gene: TRBJ2-2
d_gene: .
v_gene: TRBV6-1
abundance: .
CDR3aa: CASSEQGWTGELFF
CDR3nt: TGTGCCAGCAGTGAGCAGGGATGGACCGGGGAGCTGTTTTTT

j_gene: TRBJ2-7
d_gene: .
v_gene: TRBV15
abundance: few
CDR3aa: CATSRTGGGGYEQYF
CDR3nt: TGTGCCACCAGCAGAACAGGAGGGGGAGGCTACGAGCAGTACTTC

j_gene: TRBJ1-4
d_gene: .
v_gene: TRBV20-1
abundance: .
CDR3aa: CSARGRQTYNEKLFF
CDR3nt: TGCAGTGCTAGAGGTCGGCAGACCTATAATGAAAAACTGTTTTTT

j_gene: TRBJ2-7
d_gene: .
v_gene: TRBV20-1
abundance: few
CDR3aa: CSARVSTSSYEQYF
CDR3nt: TGCAGTGCCCGGGTCTCAACGAGCTCCTACGAGCAGTACTTC

j_gene: TRBJ2-3
d_gene: .
v_gene: TRBV29-1
abundance: few
CDR3aa: CSVDARSTDTQYF
CDR3nt: TGCAGCGTTGATGCCAGGTCAACAGATACGCAGTATTTT

j_gene: TRBJ2-4
d_gene: .
v_gene: TRBV5-5
abundance: few
CDR3aa: CASSAGSGESIQYF
CDR3nt: TGTGCCAGCAGCGCCGGTTCGGGGGAGTCCATTCAGTACTTC

j_gene: TRBJ1-1
d_gene: TRBD1
v_gene: TRBV12-3/TRBV12-4
abundance: .
CDR3aa: CASGQGAWTEAFF
CDR3nt: TGTGCCAGCGGTCAGGGGGCATGGACTGAAGCTTTCTTT

j_gene: TRBJ2-3
d_gene: TRBD2
v_gene: TRBV3-1
abundance: once
CDR3aa: CASSHSGRPDTQYF
CDR3nt: TGTGCCAGCAGCCATAGCGGGCGCCCCGATACGCAGTATTTT

j_gene: TRBJ2-3
d_gene: .
v_gene: TRBV20-1
abundance: .
CDR3aa: CSASPPGLGTDTQYF
CDR3nt: TGCAGTGCTAGCCCCCCGGGACTGGGTACAGATACGCAGTATTTT

j_gene: TRBJ1-2
d_gene: .
v_gene: TRBV6-5
abundance: .
CDR3aa: CASSYALGGSYGYTF
CDR3nt: TGTGCCAGCAGTTACGCCCTCGGGGGGAGCTATGGCTACACCTTC

j_gene: TRBJ2-1
d_gene: .
v_gene: TRBV12-3/TRBV12-4
abundance: few
CDR3aa: CASSLNGGKNEQFF
CDR3nt: TGTGCCAGCAGTTTAAACGGGGGCAAGAATGAGCAGTTCTTC

j_gene: TRBJ2-6
d_gene: .
v_gene: TRBV7-9
abundance: .
CDR3aa: CASSQSGANVLTF
CDR3nt: TGTGCCAGCAGCCAATCTGGGGCCAACGTCCTGACTTTC

j_gene: TRBJ2-5
d_gene: TRBD2
v_gene: TRBV10-2
abundance: .
CDR3aa: CASRGLAGSSPRLETQYF
CDR3nt: TGCGCCAGCAGGGGACTAGCGGGATCATCCCCCCGATTGGAGACCCAGTACTTC

j_gene: TRBJ2-1
d_gene: TRBD1
v_gene: TRBV5-1
abundance: few
CDR3aa: CASSTDRADDEQFF
CDR3nt: TGCGCCAGCAGCACCGACAGGGCGGACGATGAGCAGTTCTTC

j_gene: TRBJ2-3
d_gene: .
v_gene: TRBV15
abundance: .
CDR3aa: CVTSRGLAQDTQYF
CDR3nt: TGTGTCACCAGCCGAGGACTGGCGCAAGATACGCAGTATTTT

j_gene: TRBJ2-5
d_gene: .
v_gene: TRBV12-3/TRBV12-4
abundance: few
CDR3aa: CASSLRDSLWQETQYF
CDR3nt: TGTGCCAGCAGTCTCCGTGACTCCCTATGGCAAGAGACCCAGTACTTC

j_gene: TRBJ2-7
d_gene: .
v_gene: TRBV27
abundance: .
CDR3aa: CASSLSPPAYEQYF
CDR3nt: TGTGCCAGCAGTTTATCCCCCCCGGCCTACGAGCAGTACTTC

j_gene: TRBJ2-1
d_gene: .
v_gene: TRBV7-3
abundance: .
CDR3aa: CASSWTHLYNEQFF
CDR3nt: TGTGCCAGCAGCTGGACACATCTTTACAATGAGCAGTTCTTC

j_gene: TRBJ1-2
d_gene: TRBD1
v_gene: TRBV29-1
abundance: few
CDR3aa: CSVTGQGHGYTF
CDR3nt: TGCAGCGTTACCGGACAGGGACATGGCTACACCTTC

j_gene: TRBJ1-5
d_gene: .
v_gene: TRBV24-1
abundance: .
CDR3aa: CATSGVVSNQPQHF
CDR3nt: TGTGCCACCAGTGGGGTCGTTAGCAATCAGCCCCAGCATTTT

j_gene: TRBJ2-4
d_gene: TRBD1
v_gene: TRBV29-1
abundance: .
CDR3aa: CSVTGLLAKNIQYF
CDR3nt: TGCAGCGTGACAGGGTTACTAGCCAAAAACATTCAGTACTTC

j_gene: TRBJ2-5
d_gene: TRBD1
v_gene: TRBV4-1
abundance: few
CDR3aa: CASSKDRGQETQYF
CDR3nt: TGCGCCAGCAGCAAGGACAGGGGACAAGAGACCCAGTACTTC

j_gene: TRBJ2-1
d_gene: .
v_gene: TRBV6-5
abundance: .
CDR3aa: CASSYSTPDRNYEQFF
CDR3nt: TGTGCCAGCAGTTACTCGACCCCCGACAGAAACTACGAGCAGTTCTTC

j_gene: TRBJ2-6
d_gene: .
v_gene: TRBV7-9
abundance: .
CDR3aa: CASSSRQGQGANVLTF
CDR3nt: TGTGCCAGCAGCTCCCGGCAGGGCCAAGGGGCCAACGTCCTGACTTTC

j_gene: TRBJ1-4
d_gene: TRBD1
v_gene: TRBV11-3
abundance: .
CDR3aa: CASSFGTAPNEKLFF
CDR3nt: TGCGCCAGCAGCTTTGGGACAGCCCCAAATGAAAAACTGTTTTTT

j_gene: TRBJ2-7
d_gene: .
v_gene: TRBV29-1
abundance: .
CDR3aa: CSVVSGLYEQYF
CDR3nt: TGCAGCGTTGTGTCAGGGTTGTACGAGCAGTACTTC

j_gene: TRBJ2-3
d_gene: .
v_gene: TRBV28
abundance: .
CDR3aa: CASRSPGVGTDTQYF
CDR3nt: TGTGCCAGCAGGTCCCCAGGCGTCGGCACAGATACGCAGTATTTT

j_gene: TRBJ1-4
d_gene: .
v_gene: TRBV6-1
abundance: .
CDR3aa: CASSEVRATGEKLFF
CDR3nt: TGTGCCAGCAGTGAAGTGCGGGCGACGGGCGAAAAACTGTTTTTT

j_gene: TRBJ2-1
d_gene: .
v_gene: TRBV29-1
abundance: .
CDR3aa: CSVEDPGYNEQFF
CDR3nt: TGCAGCGTTGAAGATCCTGGCTACAATGAGCAGTTCTTC

j_gene: TRBJ2-1
d_gene: TRBD2
v_gene: TRBV29-1
abundance: .
CDR3aa: CSVETTSGRMNEQFF
CDR3nt: TGCAGCGTTGAAACGACCAGCGGGAGGATGAATGAGCAGTTCTTC

j_gene: TRBJ2-7
d_gene: .
v_gene: TRBV5-1
abundance: .
CDR3aa: CASSSRDNLHEQYF
CDR3nt: TGCGCCAGCAGCTCCCGGGACAATCTCCACGAGCAGTACTTC

j_gene: TRBJ2-6
d_gene: TRBD2
v_gene: TRBV6-1
abundance: .
CDR3aa: CASSLRGSLSSGANVLTF
CDR3nt: TGTGCCAGCAGTCTCCGCGGGAGCCTCAGCTCTGGGGCCAACGTCCTGACTTTC

j_gene: TRBJ2-1
d_gene: .
v_gene: TRBV5-1
abundance: .
CDR3aa: CASSLDRPRREDSDEQFF
CDR3nt: TGCGCCAGCAGCTTGGATCGGCCTAGGAGGGAGGATTCCGATGAGCAGTTCTTC

j_gene: TRBJ2-1
d_gene: TRBD1
v_gene: TRBV5-1
abundance: few
CDR3aa: CASSRPGTGVSSYNEQFF
CDR3nt: TGCGCCAGCAGCCGTCCCGGGACAGGGGTCAGCTCCTACAATGAGCAGTTCTTC

j_gene: TRBJ2-1
d_gene: .
v_gene: TRBV6-5
abundance: .
CDR3aa: CASSYGQYSYNEQFF
CDR3nt: TGTGCCAGCAGTTACGGGCAGTATTCCTACAATGAGCAGTTCTTC

j_gene: TRBJ2-3
d_gene: .
v_gene: TRBV4-2
abundance: few
CDR3aa: CASSHDHDSNLGGGTQYF
CDR3nt: TGTGCCAGCAGCCATGATCACGACTCCAACTTGGGCGGTGGTACGCAGTATTTT

j_gene: TRBJ1-2
d_gene: TRBD1
v_gene: TRBV7-9
abundance: few
CDR3aa: CASSPRTGTGYTF
CDR3nt: TGTGCCAGCAGCCCCCGGACAGGGACTGGCTACACCTTC

j_gene: TRBJ1-1
d_gene: .
v_gene: TRBV29-1
abundance: .
CDR3aa: CSVERTNTEAFF
CDR3nt: TGCAGCGTTGAACGGACGAACACTGAAGCTTTCTTT